The clone carrying this TCR beta chain was detected many times. Its target is not known. Indicated time point: newly diagnosed GD, antithyroid drugs for less than 3 months. Extracted RNA from PBMCs served as the source of the TCR library. The patients were enrolled through endocrinology in Xi'an, China. HTBI primers from iRepertoire and Arm-PCR of CDR3 regions yielded the TCR beta libraries. Study processing details: Sample data revealed about 62 TRBV and 14 TRBJ segments. TCRdb itself ran the multiplex PCR reads through MiXCR, one entry per CDR3 protein. The V and J calls and clone size are TCRdb's, not the authors'. Of about 320,000 distinct CDR3 sequences listed, over 15% were seen once; the top ten hold around 37%. These data belong to a study of regulatory T cells in long-lasting Graves disease. Study-wide results and caveats: Samples came from peripheral blood alone, without thyroid tissue. Patients with persistent disease shared 2,900 or so public clonotypes, outpacing the approximately 920 shared by new patients.

This TCR came from a female donor with Graves disease. The starting material was peripheral blood mononuclear cells (PBMCs), obtained at new diagnosis, from a patient treated with antithyroid drugs.

The CDR3 spells CASSQVGSNQPQHF. The CDR3 DNA reads as TGTGCCAGCAGCCAAGTAGGCAGCAATCAGCCCCAGCATTTT. The J gene is TRBJ1-5, the V gene TRBV3-1; no firm D call. The CDR3 spans 14 residues. Trimming removed 1 base at V and 1 base at J, with 5 bases between. Germline V gene sequence: CDR1 LGHDT, CDR2 YNNKEL (reference sequence).